These T cell receptor beta chains were read from a single sample in a study of blood T cell repertoires in COVID-19. Sequencing was performed with immunoSEQ multiplex PCR; in TCRdb, only in-frame clones are kept and a portion is missing. The sample gives over 600,000 clones, around 90% of which show up once; more than 0.25% is in the top ten. The sample comprised peripheral blood. These receptors were taken from a young woman with acute or convalescent COVID-19. The CDR3 runs from the conserved cysteine through the conserved F or W. The D gene is left open where the match is weak. For some rows the clone size is stated as once, few or many, or as a class when expanded; others skip it.

TRBV25-1	TRBJ2-6	-	TRBD1	TGTGCCAGCAGTGAAGTTCGGGACAGATTCTCTGGGGCCAACGTCCTGACTTTC	CASSEVRDRFSGANVLTF
TRBV7-9	TRBJ1-2	-	-	TGTGCCAGCAGCTTAGGGTCGGGGGTTCCAGGGTATGGCTACACCTTC	CASSLGSGVPGYGYTF
TRBV12-3/TRBV12-4	TRBJ1-2	-	-	TGTGCCAGCAACAGTTTTTGGGGCTACACCTTC	CASNSFWGYTF
TRBV9	TRBJ2-1	-	-	TGTGCCAGCAGCGTAACCGACTGGGAGCAGTTCTTC	CASSVTDWEQFF
TRBV11-2	TRBJ1-1	-	TRBD1	TGTGCCAGCAGCTCAGGACAGGGTATGAACACTGAAGCTTTCTTT	CASSSGQGMNTEAFF
TRBV5-1	TRBJ2-1	-	TRBD1	TGCGCCAGCAGCTTGGGGGACAGGGACTACAATGAGCAGTTCTTC	CASSLGDRDYNEQFF
TRBV10-3	TRBJ2-5	-	TRBD1	TGTGCCATCAGTTTCCGAGGACAGGGGGACCAAGAGACCCAGTACTTC	CAISFRGQGDQETQYF
TRBV9	TRBJ1-3	few	TRBD1	TGTGCCAGCAGCGTATGGTCAGGGGGCGATGGAAACACCATATATTTT	CASSVWSGGDGNTIYF
TRBV4-3	TRBJ1-6	-	TRBD1	TGCGCCAGCAGCGAACAGGGGGTTCGTGGTTCACCCCTCCACTTT	CASSEQGVRGSPLHF
TRBV19	TRBJ2-2	-	-	TGTGCCAGTTCCGGACAGCAAAACACCGGGGAGCTGTTTTTT	CASSGQQNTGELFF
TRBV19	TRBJ2-3	once	-	TGTGCCAGTAGCGAGGACTATAGCACAGATACGCAGTATTTT	CASSEDYSTDTQYF
TRBV7-2	TRBJ1-1	-	TRBD1	TGTGCCAGCAGCTTAAGGGACAGGGAGATGAACACTGAAGCTTTCTTT	CASSLRDREMNTEAFF
TRBV7-8	TRBJ2-2	once	TRBD1	TGTGCCAGCAGCTTAGCCCGGACAGGGTACGGGGAGCTGTTTTTT	CASSLARTGYGELFF
TRBV11-2	TRBJ2-1	-	TRBD2	TGTGCCAGCAGCCCCGGACTAGCGGGGGGCCTGGGCAACAATGAGCAGTTCTTC	CASSPGLAGGLGNNEQFF
TRBV5-4	TRBJ2-7	-	-	TGTGCCAGCAGCGGTCTGCAGGGGTACGAGCAGTACTTC	CASSGLQGYEQYF
TRBV9	TRBJ2-2	-	-	TGTGCCAGCAGCGTATCACTTACCGGGACAACCCCAAACACCGGGGAGCTGTTTTTT	CASSVSLTGTTPNTGELFF
TRBV18	TRBJ2-3	-	TRBD2	TGTGCCAGCTCACCAGAAGTTGGGCGGGAGACAGATACGCAGTATTTT	CASSPEVGRETDTQYF
TRBV21-1	TRBJ2-3	-	-	TGTGCCAGCGGAGTCGGGGGGCCGGAAGATACGCAGTATTTT	CASGVGGPEDTQYF
TRBV12-3/TRBV12-4	TRBJ1-2	-	-	TGTGCCAGCAGTTCGACAGAGATCTATGGCTACACCTTC	CASSSTEIYGYTF
TRBV7-2	TRBJ2-7	-	TRBD2	TGTGCCAGCAGCTTAAGGGGGACTAGCCTCACCTACGAGCAGTACTTC	CASSLRGTSLTYEQYF
TRBV24-1	TRBJ2-3	-	TRBD2	TGTGCCACCAGTGATTTGGGCGGGGGGGCAGATACGCAGTATTTT	CATSDLGGGADTQYF
TRBV2	TRBJ2-5	-	TRBD2	TGTGCCAGCAGGCCGGGACTAGCGGTCCAAGAGACCCAGTACTTC	CASRPGLAVQETQYF
TRBV6-2/TRBV6-3	TRBJ1-1	-	-	TGTGCCAGCAGTCCCTACCCGGGGGAATCCGGGGGAGCTTTCTTT	CASSPYPGESGGAFF
TRBV7-3	TRBJ1-2	-	-	TGTGCCAGCAGCTCGAGTGGCTACACCTTC	CASSSSGYTF
TRBV7-9	TRBJ1-1	-	TRBD1	TGTGCCAGCAGTTCCGGCGGGACAGGGGATTACGGAGCTTTCTTT	CASSSGGTGDYGAFF
TRBV6-5	TRBJ1-5	once	TRBD1	TGTGCCAGCAGTAGGACAGGGCTCAGCAATCAGCCCCAGCATTTT	CASSRTGLSNQPQHF
TRBV7-9	TRBJ2-7	-	TRBD1	TGTGCCAGCAGCAGGGAACAGGGGCGCGAGCAGTACTTC	CASSREQGREQYF
TRBV5-1	TRBJ1-6	-	-	TGCGCCAGTAACAGGGACCCATCCTATAATTCACCCCTCCACTTT	CASNRDPSYNSPLHF
TRBV6-2/TRBV6-3	TRBJ1-1	-	TRBD1	TGTGCCAGCAGTAGTGACAGGGGACGGACTGAAGCTTTCTTT	CASSSDRGRTEAFF
TRBV6-4	TRBJ2-7	once	TRBD2	TGTGCCAGCAGTGACTCGATTGCTGTAGCGGGGGTCTCGTACGAGCAGTACTTC	CASSDSIAVAGVSYEQYF
TRBV19	TRBJ2-5	once	-	TGTGCCAGTAGTATACCCCAGGGAAGCGGGCGAGAGACCCAGTACTTC	CASSIPQGSGRETQYF
TRBV19	TRBJ1-5	-	-	TGTGCCAGTAGTGCAGGCTGGGCCAGGGGAATATATAGCAATCAGCCCCAGCATTTT	CASSAGWARGIYSNQPQHF
TRBV30	TRBJ1-1	once	-	TGTGCCTGGAGTGTGAAGCAGAACACTGAAGCTTTCTTT	CAWSVKQNTEAFF
TRBV19	TRBJ1-1	-	TRBD1	TGTGCCAGTAGTCCCAAAAACAGGGGTCTGACTGAAGCTTTCTTT	CASSPKNRGLTEAFF
TRBV21-1	TRBJ2-7	-	-	TGTGCCAGCGAGGGCGTAGGGGGCTTTAGTTGTTTTGACGAGCAGTACTTC	CASEGVGGFSCFDEQYF
TRBV25-1	TRBJ1-2	-	-	TGTGCCAGCGGAGGGGGGGGCTATGGCTACACCTTC	CASGGGGYGYTF
TRBV11-2	TRBJ2-1	-	TRBD2	TGTGCCAGCAGCTTAAGGAGACTAGCGGGGGGGCGTGGGAATGAGCAGTTCTTC	CASSLRRLAGGRGNEQFF
TRBV6-5	TRBJ1-2	-	-	TGTGCCAGCAGATCCCCGGGGGACTATGGCTACACCTTC	CASRSPGDYGYTF
TRBV5-1	TRBJ2-1	-	-	TGCGCCAGCAGCTCCTCGAGCACCTCCCGTTCGAGTGAGCAGTTCTTC	CASSSSSTSRSSEQFF
TRBV10-1	TRBJ1-1	-	TRBD1	TGCGCCAGCAGTGCCGAGACAGGGGGCGGTTCTGAAGCTTTCTTT	CASSAETGGGSEAFF
TRBV27	TRBJ1-6	-	-	TGTGCCAGCAGTTTCCTGGCCGGGGAGTCACCCCTCCACTTT	CASSFLAGESPLHF
TRBV7-2	TRBJ2-7	-	-	TGTGCCAGCAGCTTTCTAGCGAGCGAGCAGTACTTC	CASSFLASEQYF
TRBV6-2/TRBV6-3	TRBJ1-6	-	TRBD1	TGTGCCAGCAGTCGCGGGACAGGTGATTCACCCCTCCACTTT	CASSRGTGDSPLHF
TRBV11-2	TRBJ2-3	once	TRBD1	TGTGCCAGCAGCCCCCGGGACAGGGGGTTAGATACGCAGTATTTT	CASSPRDRGLDTQYF
TRBV5-8	TRBJ1-5	-	TRBD1	TGTGCCAGCAGCCACCGACAGGGGGGACCCTATCAGCCCCAGCATTTT	CASSHRQGGPYQPQHF
TRBV7-3	TRBJ2-2	-	-	TGTGCCAGCACCAAAGGGGGTCAAAGCACCGGGGAGCTGTTTTTT	CASTKGGQSTGELFF
TRBV28	TRBJ1-6	once	-	TGTGCCAGCAGTTGGATGCCGTCGACAGGTGATTATTCACCCCTCCACTTT	CASSWMPSTGDYSPLHF
TRBV5-1	TRBJ2-2	-	TRBD2	TGCGCCAGCAGCTTTCAAAGCGGGGACACCGGGGAGCTGTTTTTT	CASSFQSGDTGELFF
TRBV9	TRBJ2-3	-	TRBD1	TGTGCCAGCAGCCGACCATCCCAGGGGGCTAGCACAGATACGCAGTATTTT	CASSRPSQGASTDTQYF
TRBV28	TRBJ2-1	-	-	TGTGCCAGCAGTTTAACCGGGAATGATGAGCAGTTCTTC	CASSLTGNDEQFF
TRBV4-1	TRBJ1-1	-	-	TGCGCCAGCAGCCAATCGATCACGAGGGAGGAAGCTTTCTTT	CASSQSITREEAFF
TRBV30	TRBJ2-7	-	TRBD2	TGTGCCTGGAGTGTACCGGGACTAGCCTCCTACGAGCAGTACTTC	CAWSVPGLASYEQYF
TRBV6-5	TRBJ2-2	-	TRBD2	TGTGCCAGCAGCCGGGGGGGCCAAAACGGGGAGCTGTTTTTT	CASSRGGQNGELFF
TRBV10-3	TRBJ2-7	-	TRBD1	TGTGCCATCAGTGATTGGGACAGGCCCACCTACGAGCAGTACTTC	CAISDWDRPTYEQYF
TRBV9	TRBJ2-7	few	TRBD1	TGTGCCAGCAGCGTAGCGACAGGGTACGAGCAGTACTTC	CASSVATGYEQYF
TRBV6-5	TRBJ1-2	-	TRBD1	TGTGCCATAAAGACAGGGGGCTTTGTATCAGGCTACACCTTC	CAIKTGGFVSGYTF
TRBV5-1	TRBJ2-7	few	TRBD1	TGCGCCAGCAGCTCGCAGGACAGGGGATACGAGCAGTACTTC	CASSSQDRGYEQYF